This TCR beta chain is drawn from a study of cytomegalovirus exposure and HLA in healthy donors. The CDR3 extends over 15 amino acids. The V gene lost 0 bases and the J gene lost 5 bases, with 14 bases spanning the gap. Looked up from germline, CDR1 is SGHRS and CDR2 is YFSETQ. 60 Vbeta and 13 Jbeta primers were used in PCR. Original processing methods: In a later analysis, the count reached 75 million to 90 million unique TCR beta chains, with 8.5 million to 14 million shared. The assay was immunoSEQ multiplex PCR, and TCRdb's table has in-frame clones only and misses some. The D gene and trimming were derived from the DNA, and the V and J assignments and clone size from that table. Counted here are over 150,000 clones, 60% to 80% occurring once; the ten biggest clones make up about 13%. This clone has only a few counts. The antigen is unknown. Study-level findings and limits: A few CMV-associated chains proved CMV antigen-specific in vitro.

The chain combines TRBV5-1 with TRBJ2-5; D may be TRBD1 (5 bases). This receptor was taken from a man aged 25 to 40 in good health and CMV-seropositive. Sequences were obtained from PBMCs. The CDR3, as DNA: TGCGCCAGCAGCTTGGGGCCCACTTGGGGCGAGACCCAGTACTTC. This codes for CASSLGPTWGETQYF.